This T cell receptor (beta chain) comes out of a study of shared clonotypes between healthy human individuals. As to this clone: The same CDR3 arises from other DNA sequences in this sample as well.

This table comes from immunoSEQ multiplex PCR, and its TCRdb copy is limited to in-frame clones, with some not included. Of roughly 500,000 clones in the sample, 60% to 85% were seen once. Germline V gene data show CDR1 as KGHSH and CDR2 as LQKENI. V lost 1 base, J lost 1 base, and 4 bases lay in between. The CDR3 has 13 residues. The sequence was obtained from a woman in her forties in good health. Some clones in this sample may be carry-over from other donors' samples. The sequenced material came from PBMCs. This chain connects TRBV18 to TRBJ1-1; D gene ambiguous. CDR3 sequence (DNA): TGTGCCAGCTCACCACAAGAGAACACTGAAGCTTTCTTT. It is translated as CASSPQENTEAFF.